This TCR beta chain appears in the sequencing data of a study of low-dose radiotherapy and immunotherapy resistance in tumors. Time point described: before trial treatment. All of the donors were given nivolumab, ipilimumab, aspirin, low-dose cyclophosphamide and low-dose radiotherapy as part of RACIN, a single-arm trial. This CDR3 comprises 13 residues. V was shortened by 4 bases and J by 5 bases, with 9 bases between the two germline ends. Germline-derived CDR1 and CDR2 are SGDLS and YYNGEE. TRAV- and TRBV-specific primers, spanning alpha and beta chains, primed first-strand cDNA. TCR amplification ran roughly 20 PCR cycles using constant-region and V-primer adapter primers. TCRdb independently ran MiXCR on the reads; one entry per CDR3 protein. This table holds fewer than 95,000 distinct CDR3 sequences, around 9.2% found once. This clonotype was seen at least ten times.

Sequenced material: PBMCs, taken before treatment. The sequence was obtained from a male donor with prostate cancer. The chain employs TRBV9 and TRBJ2-2; D is unclear. The chain's CDR3 is CASSPGGTGELFF. The CDR3 coding sequence is TGTGCCAGCAGCCCCGGTGGGACCGGGGAGCTGTTTTTT.